This TCR beta chain was sequenced during a study of Tregs in tolerant kidney transplant recipients. This CDR3 comprises 15 residues. The germline V gene encodes CDR1 SGDLS and CDR2 YYNGEE. V was cut by 3 bases and J by 0 bases, with 10 bases left in between. The data were produced by immunoSEQ multiplex PCR, yet TCRdb's version contains in-frame clones alone and is incomplete. This table holds about 110,000 clones, around 90% found once. Comment on this clone: Other DNA sequences in the same sample also yield this CDR3.

This chain uses TRBV9 with TRBJ2-1, with D perhaps TRBD2 (6 bases). The sequence was obtained from a human donor who received a combined kidney and bone marrow transplant. Sequences were derived from CD4+ T cells from blood, sampled before the transplant. CDR3 coding DNA: TGTGCCAGCAGCGCCTCCGGGAGCTCCTACAATGAGCAGTTCTTC. Encoded protein: CASSASGSSYNEQFF. Together with reference TRBV9 and TRBJ2-1, the CDR3 gives the full variable domain: DSGVTQTPKHLITATGQRVTLRCSPRSGDLSVYWYQQSLDQGLQFLIQYYNGEERAKGNILERFSAQQFPDLHSELNLSSLELGDSALYFCASSASGSSYNEQFFGPGTRLTVL.